The next 3 T cell receptor beta chains were all read from a single sample in a study of vaccination and CD4 T cells after COVID-19. Their specific antigens are unknown. Treatment: roughly ten-day PBMC culture with coronavirus spike peptide pools or control peptides (ViraFEST assay). The Oncomine TCR Beta short-read assay generated sequence data from the DNA of cultured CD4+ T cells. TCRdb processed the PCR reads anew with MiXCR; each CDR3 protein has one entry. There are around 19,000 distinct CDR3 sequences in the sample; 48% occur only once, and over 5% lies in the top ten. Sample: CD4+ T cells from blood, cultured in vitro. The source is a human donor who had recovered from COVID-19.

The chain is built from TRBV7-2 and TRBJ2-1, with unresolved D. The CDR3 spans 13 residues. Germline CDR1 and CDR2: SGHTA and FQGNSA. V lost 1 base to trimming and J lost 8 bases, with 9 bases between them. CDR3 in DNA: TGTGCCAGCAGCTTAGGCCCCAACGATGAGCAGTTCTTC. Translated: CASSLGPNDEQFF. The complete variable domain, with remaining parts taken from reference TRBV7-2 and TRBJ2-1, reads GAGVSQSPSNKVTEKGKDVELRCDPISGHTALYWYRQSLGQGLEFLIYFQGNSAPDKSGLPSDRFSAERTGGSVSTLTIQRTQQEDSAVYLCASSLGPNDEQFFGPGTRLTVL.

This clonotype was observed a few times. V and J are TRBV27 and TRBJ1-2, with 8 bases aligning to TRBD1. Germline V gene data show CDR1 as MNHEY and CDR2 as SMNVEV (reference sequence). The CDR3 has 15 residues. Unmatched junction bases numbered 15, after V lost 6 bases and J lost 9 bases. The CDR3 DNA sequence: TGTGCCAGCAGATCACAGGGGGGCCCGGGGATTAGCTACACCTTC. Translating gives CASRSQGGPGISYTF.

This clonotype was seen only once. The V and J genes are TRBV20-1 and TRBJ2-2; 8 nucleotides align to TRBD1. There are 16 residues in the CDR3. The germline CDR1 and CDR2 sequences are DFQATT and SNEGSKA (reference sequence). The trim removed 6 bases at V and 1 base at J, leaving 10 bases unmatched. This CDR3 is CSATPTGTGNTGELFF. CDR3 in DNA: TGCAGTGCCACTCCTACCGGGACAGGGAACACCGGGGAGCTGTTTTTT.